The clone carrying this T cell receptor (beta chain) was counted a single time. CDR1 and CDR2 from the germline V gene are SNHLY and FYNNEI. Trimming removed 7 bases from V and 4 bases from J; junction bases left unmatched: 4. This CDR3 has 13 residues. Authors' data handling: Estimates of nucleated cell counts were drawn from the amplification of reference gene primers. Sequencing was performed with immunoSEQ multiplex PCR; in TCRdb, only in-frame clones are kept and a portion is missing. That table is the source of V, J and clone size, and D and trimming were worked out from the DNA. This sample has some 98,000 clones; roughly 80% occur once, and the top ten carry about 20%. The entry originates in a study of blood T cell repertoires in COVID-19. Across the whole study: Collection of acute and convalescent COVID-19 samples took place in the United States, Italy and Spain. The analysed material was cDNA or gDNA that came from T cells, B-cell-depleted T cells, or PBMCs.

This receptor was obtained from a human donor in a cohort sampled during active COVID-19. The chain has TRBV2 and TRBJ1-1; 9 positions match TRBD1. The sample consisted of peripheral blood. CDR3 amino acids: CASMVDRGTEAFF. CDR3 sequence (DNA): TGTGCCAGCATGGTGGACAGGGGCACTGAAGCTTTCTTT.